What follows are 24 T cell receptor beta chains derived from one specimen sequenced in a study of blood T cell repertoires in COVID-19. The repertoire was sequenced with immunoSEQ multiplex PCR; TCRdb's copy has only in-frame clones and lacks some. The sample comprises roughly 260,000 clones, roughly 87% of which are singletons, and 2.5% to 3% rests with the top ten. Sequenced sample: PBMCs or T cells enriched from blood (not recorded which). Source of these receptors: a woman aged 30 to 39 with acute COVID-19.

This chain uses TRBV14 with TRBJ2-1; 9 nucleotides line up with TRBD2. V was clipped by 0 bases and J by 5 bases; unmatched bases: 5. CDR3 length: 16 residues. CDR1 is SGHDN and CDR2 is FVKESK in the germline V gene. CDR3: CASSQDERGEDNEQFF. The CDR3, as DNA: TGTGCCAGCAGCCAAGACGAGCGGGGGGAGGACAATGAGCAGTTCTTC.

A few counts support this clone. The chain couples TRBV12-2 to TRBJ1-5. TRBV12-2 is assigned pseudogene status. The length of the CDR3 is 13 residues. The CDR3 is CASRFSGNQPQHF. CDR3 bases: TGTGCAAGTCGCTTTTCCGGCAATCAGCCCCAGCATTTT.

In its sample, this clone was seen a few times. The rearrangement joins TRBV28 to TRBJ2-3, with 8 bases that match TRBD2. The CDR3 totals 17 residues. Germline V CDR1 and CDR2: MDHEN, SYDVKM. Trimming removed 5 bases from V and 3 bases from J; junction bases left unmatched: 13. CDR3 in DNA: TGTGCCAGCAGTCCCCCCGGCGGGGCGGGGGGAACAGATACGCAGTATTTT. As protein: CASSPPGGAGGTDTQYF.

This chain links TRBV11-2 with TRBJ1-2, with D perhaps matching TRBD1 (5 bases). Between the trimmed V and J ends, which lost 5 bases and 2 bases, there was a span of 15 bases. CDR1 and CDR2 (germline): SGHAT, FQNNGV. CDR3 size: 15 residues. The CDR3 region is CASSLVSGKNYGYTF. DNA of the CDR3: TGTGCCAGCAGCCTTGTCTCAGGGAAAAACTATGGCTACACCTTC.

The genes are TRBV6-5 and TRBJ2-7, with 7 positions matching TRBD1. Unmatched junction bases numbered 7, after V lost 6 bases and J lost 2 bases. The CDR3 covers 14 residues. The V gene's germline CDR1 is MNHEY and CDR2 SVGAGI. CDR3 nucleotide sequence: TGTGCCAGCAGGCGACCGGGACAGACCTACGAGCAGTACTTC. Translated: CASRRPGQTYEQYF.

This clone has a single count. This rearrangement joins TRBV6-5 to TRBJ2-7; TRBD2 agrees at 10 bases. The CDR3 is 14 residues long. With 8 bases clipped from V and 1 base from J, the junction kept 5 bases outside the gene matches. CDR1 is MNHEY and CDR2 is SVGAGI in the germline V gene. DNA for the CDR3: TGTGCCAGCGGGCGGACTAGCGGATCCTACGAGCAGTACTTC. Translation: CASGRTSGSYEQYF.

The chain joins TRBV5-4 to TRBJ2-2, with D tentatively TRBD1 (6 bases). The CDR3 has 14 amino acids. V was trimmed by 4 bases and J by 4 bases, leaving 11 bases between them. Per the germline V gene, CDR1 is SGHNT and CDR2 is YYREEE (reference sequence). The CDR3 DNA follows: TGTGCCAGCAGCCCAACAGGGTTCACCGGGGAGCTGTTTTTT. This codes for CASSPTGFTGELFF.

The chain links TRBV23-1 to TRBJ1-5; the D gene is possibly TRBD1 (6 bases). TRBV23-1 has ORF status, its function being uncertain. Trimming shortened V by 0 bases and J by 0 bases, and 21 bases separated the two germline ends. The CDR3 spans 20 residues. CDR3 coding DNA: TGCGCCAGCAGTCAATCGCGCCCCGTAAGACAGGTCCTTAGCAATCAGCCCCAGCATTTT. Amino acids: CASSQSRPVRQVLSNQPQHF.

The chain is built from TRBV18 and TRBJ1-1; 9 nucleotides align to TRBD1. Germline loops: CDR1 KGHSH, CDR2 LQKENI. This CDR3 has 17 residues. The junction had 8 bases not matched to a gene; V was cut back by 3 bases and J by 0 bases. CDR3 bases: TGTGCCAGCTCACCGCGTAGGGACAGGGTTTTGAACACTGAAGCTTTCTTT. It yields the protein CASSPRRDRVLNTEAFF.

The CDR3 region has the DNA TGCGCCAGCAGCCCCACGACAGCGAGCTACGAGCAGTACTTC. The encoded protein is CASSPTTASYEQYF. The rearrangement uses TRBV5-1 and TRBJ2-7, with D possibly matching TRBD1 (5 bases). The germline CDR1 and CDR2 sequences are SGHRS and YFSETQ. The CDR3 runs 14 residues. V lost 4 bases and J lost 3, with 14 bases in between. The full variable domain, with the rest looked up from reference TRBV5-1 and TRBJ2-7, is KAGVTQTPRYLIKTRGQQVTLSCSPISGHRSVSWYQQTPGQGLQFLFEYFSETQRNKGNFPGRFSGRQFSNSRSEMNVSTLELGDSALYLCASSPTTASYEQYFGPGTRLTVT.

The chain combines TRBV14 with TRBJ1-1; no firm D call. From germline, CDR1 is SGHDN and CDR2 FVKESK. V lost 1 base and J 3 bases, leaving 9 bases between the germline ends. This CDR3 has 14 residues. CDR3 sequence reads: CASSQVRGDTEAFF. As DNA, the CDR3 is TGTGCCAGCAGCCAAGTACGAGGAGACACTGAAGCTTTCTTT.

This chain uses TRBV4-1 with TRBJ2-1; a possible D gene is TRBD1 (5 bases). Germline-derived CDR1 and CDR2 are MGHRA and YSYEKL. The V and J ends lost 0 bases and 0 bases respectively, with 15 bases between them. CDR3 size: 18 residues. The DNA of the CDR3 is TGCGCCAGCAGCCAAGATCCCAGACAGTCGAGCTCCTACAATGAGCAGTTCTTC. Translation: CASSQDPRQSSSYNEQFF.

The rearrangement joins TRBV2 to TRBJ1-6; 9 nucleotides line up with TRBD1. The CDR3 covers 14 residues. The ends lost 6 bases at V and 8 bases at J; junction bases unmatched: 5. CDR1 is SNHLY, CDR2 FYNNEI, per germline. In DNA form, the CDR3 reads TGTGCCAGCAGCGTGGGACAGGGATATTCACCCCTCCACTTT. Translation: CASSVGQGYSPLHF.

This clone was counted only a few times. The chain is built from TRBV29-1 and TRBJ1-1; D is perhaps TRBD1 (6 bases). Trimming shortened V by 7 bases and J by 4 bases, and 16 bases separated the two germline ends. This CDR3 spans 13 amino acids. CDR1 SQVTM and CDR2 ANQGSEA come from the germline V gene. CDR3: CSGAGARGTEAFF. CDR3 bases: TGCAGCGGGGCGGGGGCTCGAGGCACTGAAGCTTTCTTT.

V is TRBV19 and J is TRBJ1-1; D is unclear. Germline CDR1 and CDR2: LNHDA and SQIVND (reference sequence). V was shortened by 5 bases and J by 2 bases, with 12 bases between the two germline ends. The CDR3 length is 14 residues. The CDR3 region is CASSPHGENTEAFF. The DNA for the CDR3 is TGTGCCAGTAGTCCCCACGGGGAAAACACTGAAGCTTTCTTT.

The J gene is TRBJ2-2, the V gene TRBV27; weak D call: TRBD1 (6 bases). The CDR3 length is 14 residues. Deletions cut 6 bases from V and 3 bases from J, with 11 bases between. Germline CDR1 is MNHEY and CDR2 is SMNVEV (reference sequence). The CDR3, as DNA: TGTGCCAGCAGATTGGGGGCCGACACCGGGGAGCTGTTTTTT. It translates to CASRLGADTGELFF.

This chain connects TRBV19 to TRBJ2-2, with 12 bases matching TRBD1. In germline, CDR1 is LNHDA, CDR2 SQIVND (reference sequence). There are 16 residues in the CDR3. The V and J ends lost 2 bases and 7 bases, in that order; junction bases with no gene match: 5. The DNA of the CDR3 is TGTGCCAGTAGTATACCGGGACAGGGGGCGGGCGGGGAGCTGTTTTTT. Translated, it gives CASSIPGQGAGGELFF.

This chain links TRBV19 with TRBJ1-6; D may be TRBD1 (6 bases). This CDR3 contains 14 residues. V was cut by 1 base and J by 6 bases, with 7 bases left in between. CDR1 and CDR2 (germline): LNHDA, SQIVND (reference sequence). The chain's CDR3 is CASSIARGNSPLHF. CDR3 nucleotides: TGTGCCAGTAGTATAGCCAGGGGTAATTCACCCCTCCACTTT.

J is TRBJ1-6 and V is TRBV19; TRBD1 matches at 7 bases. Germline V lookup: CDR1 LNHDA, CDR2 SQIVND (reference sequence). This CDR3 is 16 amino acids long. V shed 6 bases, J shed 5 bases, and the junction held 10 bases outside the gene matches. CDR3 in amino acids: CASRTLLDRDNSPLHF. In DNA, the CDR3 is TGTGCCAGTAGGACCCTACTTGACAGGGATAATTCACCCCTCCACTTT. The variable domain in full, with the rest retrieved from reference TRBV19 and TRBJ1-6, is DGGITQSPKYLFRKEGQNVTLSCEQNLNHDAMYWYRQDPGQGLRLIYYSQIVNDFQKGDIAEGYSVSREKKESFPLTVTSAQKNPTAFYLCASRTLLDRDNSPLHFGNGTRLTVT.

This clone occurred once. Here the CDR3 DNA reads TGTGCCACCAGCAGGGGACAGTACAATGAGCAGTTCTTC. As protein: CATSRGQYNEQFF. The chain joins TRBV15 to TRBJ2-1; 7 bases fit TRBD1. The CDR3 consists of 13 residues. V trimming: 3 bases; J trimming: 4 bases; junction bases outside the gene matches: 0. CDR1 and CDR2 (germline): LNHNV, YYDKDF (reference sequence).

The rearrangement joins TRBV5-6 to TRBJ1-5; no clear D. Trimming removed 3 bases at V and 7 bases at J, with 11 bases between. From germline, CDR1 is SGHDT and CDR2 YYEEEE. The CDR3 runs to 13 residues. Written as DNA, the CDR3 is TGTGCCAGCAGCTACGGGAGGTTGCAGCCCCAGCATTTT. Encoded protein: CASSYGRLQPQHF.

The chain links TRBV5-6 to TRBJ1-2, with TRBD1 identical over 7 bases. V was clipped by 7 bases and J by 8 bases; unmatched bases: 11. CDR3 length equals 13 residues. Germline-derived CDR1 and CDR2 are SGHDT and YYEEEE. In DNA form, the CDR3 reads TGTGCCAGCCCAACGAGGAGGGGGCAAGGCTACACCTTC. This sequence encodes CASPTRRGQGYTF.

The rearrangement uses TRBV10-3 and TRBJ1-5; D not certain. The CDR3 runs 14 residues. The V end lost 4 bases, the J end lost 5 bases, and 12 bases lay between the germline ends. Germline V gives CDR1 ENHRY, CDR2 SYGVKD. CDR3 region: CAISAGYGDQPQHF. As DNA, the CDR3 is TGTGCCATCAGTGCCGGGTACGGGGATCAGCCCCAGCATTTT.

The V call is TRBV6-5, the J call TRBJ2-7; D perhaps matches TRBD1 (6 bases). The CDR3 loop spans 15 amino acids. CDR1 and CDR2 (germline): MNHEY, SVGAGI. Trimming shortened V by 9 bases and J by 5 bases, and 23 bases separated the two germline ends. CDR3 protein: CASSQGPLIGHEQYF. The CDR3 nucleotides read TGTGCCAGTTCACAGGGCCCTCTCATTGGCCACGAGCAGTACTTC.